This T cell receptor (beta chain) was retrieved from a study of cytomegalovirus exposure and HLA in healthy donors. Notes on this clone: What it binds is unknown.

Study-wide results and limits: A few CMV-associated chains proved CMV antigen-specific in vitro. With further analysis later on, most CMV-associated TCR beta chains appeared HLA-restricted.

V gave up 4 bases and J gave up 5 bases, with 30 bases separating them. CDR3 length: 19 amino acids. Germline V CDR1 and CDR2: MGHRA, YSYEKL. A multiplex PCR was run with 60 Vbeta primers and 13 Jbeta primers. Clones were read by immunoSEQ multiplex PCR, and TCRdb kept only the in-frame ones, dropping some. This sample has 150,000 to 200,000 clones; about four fifths occur once, and the top ten carry 1.5% to 2%. The specimen sequenced was PBMCs. The chain couples TRBV4-1 to TRBJ2-7, with D tentatively TRBD2 (5 bases). This sequence was found in a woman in her fifties or sixties in good health and CMV-seronegative. As DNA, the CDR3 is TGCGCCAGCAGCCCCACTCCATTCATGGTATCCTACGAGGAGGACGAGCAGTACTTC. It codes for CASSPTPFMVSYEEDEQYF.